This T cell receptor beta chain is drawn from a study of T cells after yellow fever vaccination. Overall study results and limits: By day 5 rather than day 15, the secondary response had peaked, though it was weaker. A minor fraction of clonotypes spanned both CD4 and CD8 compartments.

UMIs and a universal primer site were added when TCR cDNA was made by 5'RACE template switching. TCRdb re-called the 5' RACE reads through MiXCR, storing one row per CDR3 protein. The data hold about 630,000 distinct CDR3 sequences, with roughly an eighth observed a single time. A remark on this clonotype: Its antigen is undetermined.

The sample was PBMCs, taken on the day of the yellow fever booster vaccination. The receptor was isolated from a man aged 25 to 40 who received the YFV17D yellow fever vaccine.

CDR3 loop: CASSPGGRTSYEQYF. The CDR3 bases are TGTGCCAGCAGTCCAGGGGGCCGGACATCCTACGAGCAGTACTTC. V gene TRBV28 combines with J gene TRBJ2-7; 8 bases map to TRBD1. The V gene's germline CDR1 is MDHEN and CDR2 SYDVKM. The length of the CDR3 is 15 residues. Trimming cost V 5 bases and J 1 base; bases outside gene matches: 7.